The source of this T cell receptor (beta chain) is a study of technical replicates of blood from a few donors. V gave up 4 bases and J gave up 2 bases, with 9 bases separating them. CDR1 is SGHNT and CDR2 is YENEEA in the germline V gene. CDR3 length: 13 amino acids. Profiling relied on immunoSEQ multiplex PCR, and the TCRdb table lists in-frame clones only, not all of them. The sample records about 61,000 clones, more than 95% being singletons. This TCR was sampled from a human donor in good health. The specimen sequenced was T cells isolated from PBMCs. The chain couples TRBV11-3 to TRBJ2-7; D remains ambiguous. As DNA, the CDR3 is TGTGCCAGCAGCTATTCCGCAGCCTACGAGCAGTACTTC. It yields the protein CASSYSAAYEQYF.